Each of the 11 T cell receptor beta chains below was sequenced from the same sample in a study of shared clonotypes between healthy human individuals. Clones were sequenced by immunoSEQ multiplex PCR, and TCRdb holds only the in-frame ones, with some missing. This table has 850,000 to 1,100,000 clones, around three quarters appearing once. Source material: memory CD4+ T cells from PBMCs. Subset meaning: CD45RA-negative fraction. These receptors all come from a man between 18 and 35 years old in good health. Some clones in this sample may be carry-over from other donors' samples.

The chain links TRBV5-1 to TRBJ2-3; possibly TRBD2 for D (6 bases). V shed 1 base and J shed 0 bases, with 9 bases lying between them. Germline V gene data show CDR1 as SGHRS and CDR2 as YFSETQ. The CDR3 is 15 amino acids. DNA for the CDR3: TGCGCCAGCAGCTTGCAGCGGGCGAGCACAGATACGCAGTATTTT. It translates to CASSLQRASTDTQYF.

As to this clone: This specimen includes other DNA sequences encoding the same CDR3. This sequence joins TRBV7-3 and TRBJ2-1; possible D gene TRBD1, 6 bases. Germline loops: CDR1 SGHTA, CDR2 FQGTGA. This CDR3 has 14 amino acids. V lost 5 bases and J 4 bases, leaving 12 bases between the germline ends. The chain's CDR3 is CASSPGQTYNEQFF. CDR3 bases: TGTGCCAGCAGCCCAGGACAGACATACAATGAGCAGTTCTTC.

The CDR3 loop is CASSGTGGSRANVLTF. The CDR3 nucleotides read TGTGCCAGCAGTGGCACAGGGGGCTCACGGGCCAACGTCCTGACTTTC. The chain uses TRBV6-1 and TRBJ2-6; TRBD1 agrees at 9 bases. With 4 bases clipped from V and 5 bases from J, the junction kept 6 bases outside the gene matches. This CDR3 is 16 amino acids long. Germline-derived CDR1 and CDR2 are MNHNS and SASEGT.

This clone turned up a few times. This chain connects TRBV19 to TRBJ1-3, with no clear D. The V and J ends lost 11 bases and 0 bases respectively, with 20 bases between them. The length of the CDR3 is 16 residues. CDR1 is LNHDA, CDR2 SQIVND, per germline (reference sequence). CDR3 in DNA: TGTGCCGAGAGAAGACACGAAGTACTCTCTGGAAACACCATATATTTT. Encoded protein: CAERRHEVLSGNTIYF.

This clone has just a few counts. This rearrangement joins TRBV19 to TRBJ2-5, with D perhaps being TRBD1 or TRBD2 (5 bases each). Germline V lookup: CDR1 LNHDA, CDR2 SQIVND (reference sequence). CDR3 size: 15 residues. The V and J ends lost 2 bases and 1 base respectively, with 11 bases between them. CDR3 region: CASSIPGRIQETQYF. The DNA for the CDR3 is TGTGCCAGTAGTATACCGGGACGGATCCAAGAGACCCAGTACTTC.

The rearrangement joins TRBV28 to TRBJ1-5, with D perhaps TRBD1 (6 bases). Germline lookup yields CDR1 MDHEN and CDR2 SYDVKM. The CDR3 runs to 15 residues. Trimming shortened V by 7 bases and J by 6 bases, and 19 bases separated the two germline ends. The CDR3 DNA reads TGTGCCAGCACCTTAGGGAGGGCAGGGGTTCAGCCCCAGCATTTT. Protein: CASTLGRAGVQPQHF.

V and J are TRBV29-1 and TRBJ2-7, with 13 bases matching TRBD2. CDR1 is SQVTM and CDR2 is ANQGSEA in the germline V gene. V trimming: 0 bases; J trimming: 3 bases; junction bases outside the gene matches: 26. The CDR3 has 23 amino acids. CDR3 protein: CSVEEGPRFRGLAGVGGLYEQYF. The CDR3 bases are TGCAGCGTTGAAGAAGGTCCTAGGTTTCGTGGACTAGCGGGAGTAGGAGGGCTCTACGAGCAGTACTTC.

Many counts were recorded for this clone. The chain uses TRBV2 and TRBJ1-1, with no clear D. This CDR3 is built from 15 residues. V shed 6 bases and J shed 3 bases, with 17 bases lying between them. Germline assignment: CDR1 SNHLY and CDR2 FYNNEI. CDR3 in amino acids: CASSPGPADHTEAFF. In nucleotides, the CDR3 is TGTGCCAGCAGCCCGGGCCCCGCTGACCACACTGAAGCTTTCTTT.

The rearrangement links TRBV5-1 to TRBJ1-4; 9 positions match TRBD1. With V trimmed by 7 bases and J by 8 bases, 6 bases remained unmatched. The CDR3 sequence is 13 residues long. CDR1 and CDR2 from the germline V gene are SGHRS and YFSETQ. CDR3 amino acids: CASGTGPEEKLFF. The DNA of the CDR3 is TGCGCCAGCGGGACAGGGCCTGAAGAAAAACTGTTTTTT. The whole variable domain, remainder taken from reference TRBV5-1 and TRBJ1-4, is KAGVTQTPRYLIKTRGQQVTLSCSPISGHRSVSWYQQTPGQGLQFLFEYFSETQRNKGNFPGRFSGRQFSNSRSEMNVSTLELGDSALYLCASGTGPEEKLFFGSGTQLSVL.

As regards this clone: A read error may account for a junction end that differs from germline. CDR3 sequence reads: CASSMTDNQPQHF. The CDR3 DNA is TGCGCCAGCTCAATGACAGATAATCAGCCCCAGCATTTT. V usage is TRBV18 and J usage is TRBJ1-5; maybe TRBD1 (5 bases). Germline lookup yields CDR1 KGHSH and CDR2 LQKENI. The CDR3 covers 13 residues.

The chain recombines TRBV7-2 with TRBJ1-1; weak D call: TRBD1 (5 bases). In germline, CDR1 is SGHTA, CDR2 FQGNSA. Trimming took off 5 bases at V and 1 base at J, with 23 bases between the two ends. This CDR3 has 18 amino acids. The CDR3 protein is CASSPPGGVRRGNTEAFF. CDR3 DNA: TGTGCCAGCAGCCCCCCTGGTGGAGTCAGGAGGGGGAACACTGAAGCTTTCTTT.